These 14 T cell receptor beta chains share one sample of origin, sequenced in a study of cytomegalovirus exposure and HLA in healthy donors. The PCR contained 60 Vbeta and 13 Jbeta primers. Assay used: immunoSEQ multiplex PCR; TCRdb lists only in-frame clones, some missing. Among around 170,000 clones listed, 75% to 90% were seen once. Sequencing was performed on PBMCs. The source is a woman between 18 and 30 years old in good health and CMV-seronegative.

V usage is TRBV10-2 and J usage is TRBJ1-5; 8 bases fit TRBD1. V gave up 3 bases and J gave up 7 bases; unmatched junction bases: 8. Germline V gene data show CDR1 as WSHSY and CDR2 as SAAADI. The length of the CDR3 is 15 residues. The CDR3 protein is CASSDGQGASQPQHF. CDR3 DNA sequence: TGCGCCAGCAGTGACGGTCAGGGGGCAAGCCAGCCCCAGCATTTT.

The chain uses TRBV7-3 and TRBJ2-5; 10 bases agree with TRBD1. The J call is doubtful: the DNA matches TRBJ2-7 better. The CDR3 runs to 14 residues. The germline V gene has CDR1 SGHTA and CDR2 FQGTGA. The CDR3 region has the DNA TGTGCCAGCAGCCAAGGGACAGGGGACTACGAGCAGTACTTC. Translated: CASSQGTGDYEQYF.

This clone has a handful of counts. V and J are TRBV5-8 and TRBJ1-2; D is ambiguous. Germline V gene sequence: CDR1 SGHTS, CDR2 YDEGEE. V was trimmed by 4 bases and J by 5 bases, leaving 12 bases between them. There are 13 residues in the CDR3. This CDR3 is CASSPGRGYGYTF. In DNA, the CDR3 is TGTGCCAGCAGCCCCGGGCGGGGATATGGCTACACCTTC.

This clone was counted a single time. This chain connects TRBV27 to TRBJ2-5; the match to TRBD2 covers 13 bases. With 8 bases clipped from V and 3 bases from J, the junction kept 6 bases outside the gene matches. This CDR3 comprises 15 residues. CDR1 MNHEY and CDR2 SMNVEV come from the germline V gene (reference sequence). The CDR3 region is CASRLGTSGEETQYF. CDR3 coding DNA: TGTGCCAGCCGCCTCGGGACTAGCGGGGAAGAGACCCAGTACTTC.

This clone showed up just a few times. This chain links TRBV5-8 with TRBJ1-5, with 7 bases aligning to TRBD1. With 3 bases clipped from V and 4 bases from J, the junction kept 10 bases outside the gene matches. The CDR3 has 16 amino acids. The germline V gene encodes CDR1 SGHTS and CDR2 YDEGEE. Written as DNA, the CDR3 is TGTGCCAGCAGCTCGAGGACAGGCCGGATTAATCAGCCCCAGCATTTT. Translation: CASSSRTGRINQPQHF.

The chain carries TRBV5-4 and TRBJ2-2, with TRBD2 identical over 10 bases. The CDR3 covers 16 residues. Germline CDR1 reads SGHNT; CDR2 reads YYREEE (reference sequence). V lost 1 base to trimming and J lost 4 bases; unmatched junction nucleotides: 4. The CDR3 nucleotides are TGTGCCAGCAGCTTGCTAGCGGGGGAAATCACCGGGGAGCTGTTTTTT. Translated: CASSLLAGEITGELFF. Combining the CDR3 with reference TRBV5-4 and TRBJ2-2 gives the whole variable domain ETGVTQSPTHLIKTRGQQVTLRCSSQSGHNTVSWYQQALGQGPQFIFQYYREEENGRGNFPPRFSGLQFPNYSSELNVNALELDDSALYLCASSLLAGEITGELFFGEGSRLTVL.

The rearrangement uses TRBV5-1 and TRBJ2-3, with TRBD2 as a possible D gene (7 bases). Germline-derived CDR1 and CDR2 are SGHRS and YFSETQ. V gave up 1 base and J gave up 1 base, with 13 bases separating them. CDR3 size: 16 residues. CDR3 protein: CASSLMGGLRTDTQYF. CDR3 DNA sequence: TGCGCCAGCAGCTTGATGGGGGGGCTTCGCACAGATACGCAGTATTTT.

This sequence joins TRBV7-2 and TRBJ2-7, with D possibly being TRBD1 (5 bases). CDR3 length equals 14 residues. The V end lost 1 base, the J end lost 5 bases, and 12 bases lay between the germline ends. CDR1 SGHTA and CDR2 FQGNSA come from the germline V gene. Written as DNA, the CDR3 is TGTGCCAGCAGCTTAGGTGGGGCCGCCAACGAGCAGTACTTC. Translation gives CASSLGGAANEQYF.

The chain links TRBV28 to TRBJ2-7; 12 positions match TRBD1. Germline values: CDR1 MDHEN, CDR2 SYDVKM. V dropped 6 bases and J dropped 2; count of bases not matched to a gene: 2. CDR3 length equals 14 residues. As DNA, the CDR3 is TGTGCCAGCAGGGGACAGGGGGCAACCTACGAGCAGTACTTC. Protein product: CASRGQGATYEQYF. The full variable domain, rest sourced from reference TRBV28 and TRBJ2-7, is DVKVTQSSRYLVKRTGEKVFLECVQDMDHENMFWYRQDPGLGLRLIYFSYDVKMKEKGDIPEGYSVSREKKERFSLILESASTNQTSMYLCASRGQGATYEQYFGPGTRLTVT.

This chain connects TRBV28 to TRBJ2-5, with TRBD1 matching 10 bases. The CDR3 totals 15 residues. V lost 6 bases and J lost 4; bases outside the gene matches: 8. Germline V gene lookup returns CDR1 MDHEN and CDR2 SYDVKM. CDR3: CASSLPDRGGETQYF. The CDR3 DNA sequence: TGTGCCAGCAGCCTCCCGGACAGGGGGGGAGAGACCCAGTACTTC. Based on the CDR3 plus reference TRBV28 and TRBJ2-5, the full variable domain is DVKVTQSSRYLVKRTGEKVFLECVQDMDHENMFWYRQDPGLGLRLIYFSYDVKMKEKGDIPEGYSVSREKKERFSLILESASTNQTSMYLCASSLPDRGGETQYFGPGTRLLVL.

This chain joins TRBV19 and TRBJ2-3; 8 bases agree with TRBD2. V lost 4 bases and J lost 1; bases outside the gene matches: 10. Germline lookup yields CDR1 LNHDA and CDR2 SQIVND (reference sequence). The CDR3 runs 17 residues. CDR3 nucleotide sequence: TGTGCCAGTAGTAGCCGTCTTGACGGGGGGGGCACAGATACGCAGTATTTT. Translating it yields CASSSRLDGGGTDTQYF.

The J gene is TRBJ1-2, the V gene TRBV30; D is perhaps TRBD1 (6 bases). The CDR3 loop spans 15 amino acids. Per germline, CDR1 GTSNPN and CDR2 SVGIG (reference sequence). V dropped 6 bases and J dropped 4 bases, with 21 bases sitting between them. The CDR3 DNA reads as TGTGCCTGCAGAGAATACGGACAGAATTCCTATGGCTACACCTTC. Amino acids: CACREYGQNSYGYTF. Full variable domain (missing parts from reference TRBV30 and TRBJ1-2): SQTIHQWPATLVQPVGSPLSLECTVEGTSNPNLYWYRQAAGRGLQLLFYSVGIGQISSEVPQNLSASRPQDRQFILSSKKLLLSDSGFYLCACREYGQNSYGYTFGSGTRLTVV.

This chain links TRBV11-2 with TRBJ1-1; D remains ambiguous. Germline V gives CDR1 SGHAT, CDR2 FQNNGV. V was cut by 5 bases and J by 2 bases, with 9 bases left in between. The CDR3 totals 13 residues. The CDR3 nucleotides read TGTGCCAGCAGCATCCGGGGAAACACTGAAGCTTTCTTT. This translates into CASSIRGNTEAFF.

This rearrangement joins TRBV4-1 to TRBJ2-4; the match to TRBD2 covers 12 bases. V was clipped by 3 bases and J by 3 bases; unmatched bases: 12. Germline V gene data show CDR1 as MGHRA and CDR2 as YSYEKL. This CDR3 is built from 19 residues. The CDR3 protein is CASSHPWTSGEYVKNIQYF. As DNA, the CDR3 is TGCGCCAGCAGCCACCCCTGGACTAGCGGGGAGTACGTCAAAAACATTCAGTACTTC.